One and the same sample provided the 21 T cell receptor beta chains below, sequenced in a study of OX40 agonist ivuxolimab in advanced cancers. Profiling relied on immunoSEQ multiplex PCR, and the TCRdb table lists in-frame clones only, not all of them. The sample lists about 63,000 clones; 65% to 85% were seen once. Sequencing used CD4+ or CD8+ T cells sorted from blood, obtained in a trial of the OX40 agonist ivuxolimab. The receptors stem from an adult with an advanced solid tumor such as melanoma, head and neck, liver or kidney cancer.

This chain links TRBV6-1 with TRBJ1-1; 8 positions agree with TRBD1. Trimming at V came to 4 bases and at J to 1 base, leaving 8 bases not matched to a gene. The CDR3 contains 16 residues. Germline values: CDR1 MNHNS, CDR2 SASEGT. CDR3 amino acids: CASSGGWTGRNTEAFF. The CDR3 DNA reads TGTGCCAGCAGTGGAGGATGGACAGGGAGGAACACTGAAGCTTTCTTT.

The rearrangement links TRBV18 to TRBJ2-2; D remains unclear. CDR1 KGHSH and CDR2 LQKENI come from the germline V gene. Trimming stripped 0 bases from V and 2 bases from J, with 10 bases between. The CDR3 covers 16 residues. CDR3: CASSPPLQQNTGELFF. In DNA, the CDR3 is TGTGCCAGCTCACCACCGTTACAGCAAAACACCGGGGAGCTGTTTTTT.

The sample holds a few counts of this clone. V is TRBV9 and J is TRBJ1-1; 7 positions agree with TRBD1. Trimming removed 7 bases from V and 1 base from J; junction bases left unmatched: 1. The CDR3 has 12 residues. The germline CDR1 and CDR2 sequences are SGDLS and YYNGEE. The CDR3 coding sequence is TGTGCCAGCGGGACAGCGAACACTGAAGCTTTCTTT. Translated, it gives CASGTANTEAFF.

The chain uses TRBV5-5 and TRBJ1-3, with D unresolved. V was clipped by 0 bases and J by 2 bases, with 9 bases between them. In germline, CDR1 is SGHKS, CDR2 YYEKEE (reference sequence). This CDR3 region has 15 residues. The CDR3 DNA follows: TGTGCCAGCAGCTTGGAGATCGGGGCTGGAAACACCATATATTTT. This gives the protein CASSLEIGAGNTIYF.

The gene calls are TRBV4-1 and TRBJ1-6; D is possibly TRBD1 (5 bases). Trimming removed 0 bases at V and 4 bases at J, with 16 bases between. The V gene's germline CDR1 is MGHRA and CDR2 YSYEKL. This CDR3 has 18 residues. This chain's CDR3 is CASSQDVQDPSYNSPLHF. The CDR3 DNA reads TGCGCCAGCAGCCAAGATGTACAGGATCCCTCTTATAATTCACCCCTCCACTTT.

A remark on this clone: The junction differs from germline at one of its ends, possibly a read error. The chain links TRBV7-7 to TRBJ2-3, with D possibly TRBD1 on 6 matching bases. The CDR3 contains 14 residues. Per germline, CDR1 SSHAT and CDR2 FNYEAQ (reference sequence). CDR3 in amino acids: CASSQDSLTDTQYF. In DNA form, the CDR3 reads TGTGCTAGCAGCCAGGACAGCCTCACAGATACGCAGTATTTT.

The chain carries TRBV7-8 and TRBJ1-5, with D maybe TRBD1 (6 bases). Germline CDR1 SGHVS, CDR2 FQNEAQ. The CDR3 is 16 amino acids. V lost 5 bases and J lost 2, with 16 bases in between. The CDR3 DNA reads TGTGCCAGCAGCCCGAGTAGGGCAGGGGGCAATCAGCCCCAGCATTTT. Protein product: CASSPSRAGGNQPQHF.

The V gene is TRBV7-3, the J gene TRBJ2-3; D is tentatively TRBD1 or TRBD2 (5 bases each). Between the trimmed V and J ends, which lost 1 base and 4 bases, there was a span of 12 bases. CDR1 is SGHTA, CDR2 FQGTGA, per germline. There are 15 residues in the CDR3. Here the CDR3 DNA reads TGTGCCAGCAGCTTAAAGGGGACCCTTCCAGATACGCAGTATTTT. Translated, it gives CASSLKGTLPDTQYF.

The genes are TRBV9 and TRBJ2-2; D remains unclear. Trimming stripped 0 bases from V and 4 bases from J, with 10 bases between. CDR1 SGDLS and CDR2 YYNGEE come from the germline V gene. This CDR3 is built from 15 residues. Here the CDR3 DNA reads TGTGCCAGCAGCGTAGTGGGCCCGAGCACCGGGGAGCTGTTTTTT. This sequence encodes CASSVVGPSTGELFF.

CDR3 nucleotide sequence: TGTGCCAGCAGCCCGACAGCTGGATCCCGGCTCTACGAGCAGTACTTC. Its translation: CASSPTAGSRLYEQYF. The rearrangement joins TRBV7-2 to TRBJ2-7; maybe TRBD1 (5 bases). CDR3 length equals 16 residues. Looked up from germline, CDR1 is SGHTA and CDR2 is FQGNSA. Trimming left V 5 bases short and J 3 bases short, with 20 bases between.

The chain joins TRBV14 to TRBJ1-2; 8 bases align to TRBD1. The CDR3 has 14 residues. V shed 4 bases and J 5 bases; nucleotides not matched to a gene: 6. The germline V gene encodes CDR1 SGHDN and CDR2 FVKESK. The CDR3 region is CASSPGQGYYGYTF. The DNA for the CDR3 is TGTGCCAGCAGCCCAGGACAGGGATATTATGGCTACACCTTC.

The chain recombines TRBV27 with TRBJ2-7; 7 bases line up with TRBD2. Per germline, CDR1 MNHEY and CDR2 SMNVEV (reference sequence). The CDR3 is made up of 14 amino acids. V was pared by 4 bases and J by 3 bases, with 6 bases of the junction left unmatched. In DNA form, the CDR3 reads TGTGCCAGCAGTTCTCCGGGGGGAAGCTACGAGCAGTACTTC. Its translation is CASSSPGGSYEQYF.

This chain joins TRBV2 and TRBJ1-1; 9 nucleotides match TRBD1. Germline values: CDR1 SNHLY, CDR2 FYNNEI. The CDR3 has 14 amino acids. V lost 6 bases and J lost 4; bases outside the gene matches: 6. CDR3 in DNA: TGTGCCAGCAGGGGGGGACAGGGCTTCACTGAAGCTTTCTTT. Translation gives CASRGGQGFTEAFF. Full variable domain (rest looked up from reference TRBV2 and TRBJ1-1): EPEVTQTPSHQVTQMGQEVILRCVPISNHLYFYWYRQILGQKVEFLVSFYNNEISEKSEIFDDQFSVERPDGSNFTLKIRSTKLEDSAMYFCASRGGQGFTEAFFGQGTRLTVV.

This chain uses TRBV2 with TRBJ2-7; D might be TRBD1 (5 bases). The CDR3 is made up of 13 amino acids. V was shortened by 4 bases and J by 9 bases, with 16 bases between the two germline ends. CDR1 SNHLY and CDR2 FYNNEI come from the germline V gene. The CDR3, as DNA: TGTGCCAGCAGTGCGGGCAGGGAAAGTGGGCAGTACTTC. This gives the protein CASSAGRESGQYF.

The chain uses TRBV6-1 and TRBJ1-2; D is uncertain. The V gene's germline CDR1 is MNHNS and CDR2 SASEGT. Trimming pared 5 bases from V and 4 bases from J, leaving 8 bases between. CDR3 length: 12 residues. The CDR3 sequence is CASSWGSYGYTF. The CDR3 bases are TGTGCCAGCAGTTGGGGAAGCTATGGCTACACCTTC.

V and J are TRBV7-2 and TRBJ1-5; D is unresolved. Germline V gene sequence: CDR1 SGHTA, CDR2 FQGNSA. Trimming stripped 0 bases from V and 3 bases from J, with 18 bases between. This CDR3 region has 18 residues. The CDR3 protein is CASSLAVLTASFNQPQHF. CDR3 coding DNA: TGTGCCAGCAGCTTAGCTGTTCTAACCGCATCCTTCAATCAGCCCCAGCATTTT. Filled out from reference TRBV7-2 and TRBJ1-5, the complete variable domain reads GAGVSQSPSNKVTEKGKDVELRCDPISGHTALYWYRQSLGQGLEFLIYFQGNSAPDKSGLPSDRFSAERTGGSVSTLTIQRTQQEDSAVYLCASSLAVLTASFNQPQHFGDGTRLSIL.

V gene TRBV23-1 combines with J gene TRBJ2-6; D uncertain. TRBV23-1 is sorted into the ORF group, with uncertain function. V gave up 3 bases and J gave up 1 base, with 7 bases separating them. CDR3 length equals 15 residues. CDR3 in amino acids: CASSQERSGANVLTF. The CDR3 region has the DNA TGCGCCAGCAGTCAGGAAAGATCTGGGGCCAACGTCCTGACTTTC.

This clone was recorded a few times. The chain combines TRBV5-6 with TRBJ1-5; TRBD1 matches 7 bases. J gave up 3 bases and V 3 bases, and 9 bases lay outside the gene matches. Looked up from germline, CDR1 is SGHDT and CDR2 is YYEEEE. The CDR3 covers 16 residues. The CDR3 spells CASSWGAGGTNQPQHF. DNA for the CDR3: TGTGCCAGCAGCTGGGGGGCAGGGGGTACCAATCAGCCCCAGCATTTT.

The chain uses TRBV6-4 and TRBJ2-3; the D is unclear. This CDR3 comprises 14 residues. Per the germline V gene, CDR1 is MRHNA and CDR2 is SNTAGT. The V gene lost 3 bases and the J gene lost 5 bases, with 12 bases spanning the gap. The CDR3 sequence is CASSESPRGDTQYF. CDR3 sequence (DNA): TGTGCCAGCAGTGAGAGCCCCCGCGGAGATACGCAGTATTTT.

The chain combines TRBV21-1 with TRBJ1-4. TRBV21-1 is noted as a pseudogene. The CDR3 is 17 amino acids. CDR3 amino acids: CASSKVNLPADNEKLFF. CDR3 nucleotides: TGTGCCAGCAGCAAAGTTAACTTGCCCGCGGATAATGAAAAACTGTTTTTT.

V usage is TRBV5-8 and J usage is TRBJ1-6; 8 bases align to TRBD1. Per the germline V gene, CDR1 is SGHTS and CDR2 is YDEGEE. Trimming cost V 1 base and J 3 bases; bases outside gene matches: 3. The CDR3 runs to 16 residues. The CDR3 sequence is CASSLLTGVYNSPLHF. CDR3 in DNA: TGTGCCAGCAGCTTGCTGACAGGGGTCTATAATTCACCCCTCCACTTT.